One and the same sample provided the 26 T cell receptor beta chains below, sequenced in a study of blood T cell repertoires in COVID-19. Measured with immunoSEQ multiplex PCR; TCRdb has only the in-frame clones, and not every one. The table shows roughly 260,000 clones, with around 82% occurring only once. Material: peripheral blood. Receptors were obtained from a woman aged 80 or older with active or convalescent COVID-19.

The J gene is TRBJ2-7, the V gene TRBV7-2; a possible D gene is TRBD1 (6 bases). There are 14 residues in the CDR3. Deletions cut 5 bases from V and 2 bases from J, with 13 bases between. Germline V gene sequence: CDR1 SGHTA, CDR2 FQGNSA. In DNA form, the CDR3 reads TGTGCCAGCAGCACGACCAGGGGTCCCTACGAGCAGTACTTC. This encodes CASSTTRGPYEQYF.

In this sample, this clone turned up once. The V gene is TRBV9, the J gene TRBJ2-5; no definite D call. Germline-derived CDR1 and CDR2 are SGDLS and YYNGEE. The CDR3 runs to 13 residues. Trimming took 0 bases from V and 4 from J, leaving 7 bases between them. The CDR3 nucleotides read TGTGCCAGCAGCGTAGCTCCGGGAGAGACCCAGTACTTC. Translation gives CASSVAPGETQYF.

This sequence joins TRBV7-9 and TRBJ1-4; 7 nucleotides align to TRBD1. J gave up 4 bases and V 3 bases, and 5 bases lay outside the gene matches. This CDR3 is 15 amino acids long. Germline V gene lookup returns CDR1 SEHNR and CDR2 FQNEAQ (reference sequence). The CDR3 loop reads CASSFRDSVNEKLFF. The CDR3 coding sequence is TGTGCCAGCAGCTTTCGGGACAGCGTTAATGAAAAACTGTTTTTT.

This chain connects TRBV25-1 to TRBJ2-1; TRBD1 aligns across 11 bases. The CDR3 totals 16 residues. V gave up 6 bases and J gave up 3 bases; unmatched junction bases: 7. Germline loops: CDR1 MGHDK, CDR2 SYGVNS. CDR3 region: CASRGDGTGGYNEQFF. CDR3 nucleotide sequence: TGTGCCAGCAGAGGTGATGGGACAGGGGGCTACAATGAGCAGTTCTTC.

This sequence joins TRBV29-1 and TRBJ1-2; 8 bases line up with TRBD1. Germline CDR1 SQVTM, CDR2 ANQGSEA. The length of the CDR3 is 11 residues. With V trimmed by 6 bases and J by 8 bases, 5 bases remained unmatched. Here the CDR3 DNA reads TGCAGCGTGGGACAGGCGGGGGGCTACACCTTC. Translated: CSVGQAGGYTF.

V usage is TRBV27 and J usage is TRBJ2-1, with TRBD2 identical over 9 bases. The germline CDR1 and CDR2 sequences are MNHEY and SMNVEV (reference sequence). The CDR3 spans 15 residues. The J segment lost 1 base and the V segment lost 4 bases, leaving 2 bases of the junction unmatched. CDR3 amino acids: CASSWTSASYNEQFF. The CDR3 DNA is TGTGCCAGCAGTTGGACTAGCGCATCCTACAATGAGCAGTTCTTC.

The chain couples TRBV19 to TRBJ2-5; 7 nucleotides line up with TRBD1. J lost 5 bases, V lost 5 bases, and 8 bases had no gene match. CDR3 length: 14 amino acids. Germline CDR1 LNHDA, CDR2 SQIVND (reference sequence). CDR3 bases: TGTGCCAGTAGTCGAAAGGGACAGTGGGAGACCCAGTACTTC. Translated, it gives CASSRKGQWETQYF.

The rearrangement links TRBV15 to TRBJ1-4; D possibly corresponds to TRBD1 (5 bases). Germline V gives CDR1 LNHNV, CDR2 YYDKDF (reference sequence). The CDR3 is 14 amino acids. V was trimmed by 3 bases and J by 6 bases, leaving 11 bases between them. The CDR3 nucleotides are TGTGCCACCAGCAGGGAAGGGACTGATGAAAAACTGTTTTTT. This gives the protein CATSREGTDEKLFF.

This chain connects TRBV7-8 to TRBJ1-2; D remains ambiguous. V lost 4 bases to trimming and J lost 7 bases, with 7 bases between them. The CDR3 runs to 11 residues. Germline loops: CDR1 SGHVS, CDR2 FQNEAQ. In DNA, the CDR3 is TGTGCCAGCAGCTGGGCAGGTGGCTACACCTTC. It translates to CASSWAGGYTF.

As concerns this clone: Within the sample, other DNA sequences also encode this same CDR3. This chain links TRBV5-1 with TRBJ1-4; TRBD1 aligns across 7 bases. Per the germline V gene, CDR1 is SGHRS and CDR2 is YFSETQ. The junction had 3 bases not matched to a gene; V was cut back by 0 bases and J by 7 bases. The CDR3 totals 14 residues. This chain's CDR3 is CASSLGQGGEKLFF. The CDR3 DNA reads as TGCGCCAGCAGCTTGGGACAGGGCGGTGAAAAACTGTTTTTT.

Concerning this clone itself: Different DNA sequences within this sample yield the same CDR3. CDR3 in amino acids: CASSLSTSTDTQYF. In nucleotides, the CDR3 is TGTGCCAGCAGCTTATCCACTAGCACAGATACGCAGTATTTT. This sequence joins TRBV7-9 and TRBJ2-3, with D hard to call. Between the trimmed V and J ends, which lost 2 bases and 0 bases, there was a span of 6 bases. The CDR3 extends over 14 amino acids. The germline CDR1 and CDR2 sequences are SEHNR and FQNEAQ (reference sequence).

This rearrangement joins TRBV15 to TRBJ1-2; 12 nucleotides align to TRBD1. There are 19 residues in the CDR3. Trimming at V came to 5 bases and at J to 8 bases, leaving 21 bases not matched to a gene. The V gene's germline CDR1 is LNHNV and CDR2 YYDKDF (reference sequence). The CDR3 loop reads CATSDPFTGTGGGTRGYTF. The CDR3 DNA reads TGTGCCACCAGCGATCCATTTACCGGGACAGGGGGCGGAACGAGGGGCTACACCTTC.

The chain employs TRBV28 and TRBJ1-1, with TRBD1 as a possible D gene (6 bases). The germline V gene encodes CDR1 MDHEN and CDR2 SYDVKM. The ends were cut back, 2 bases at V and 5 bases at J, with 12 bases in the middle. The CDR3 is 14 residues long. The DNA of the CDR3 is TGTGCCAGCAGTTTACCAGGGGTGATGACTGAAGCTTTCTTT. It is translated as CASSLPGVMTEAFF.

Note on this clone: At one end, the junction sequence differs from germline, possibly due to a read error. The chain uses TRBV4-1 and TRBJ1-5; TRBD1 matches at 8 bases. The CDR3 has 15 residues. Germline CDR1 reads MGHRA; CDR2 reads YSYEKL. The CDR3: CASRQGQGADQPQHF. Here the CDR3 DNA reads TGCGCCAGCAGACAAGGACAGGGAGCTGATCAGCCCCAGCATTTT.

This clone has just one count. This chain uses TRBV28 with TRBJ2-1, with TRBD1 as a possible D gene (6 bases). The CDR3 runs 17 residues. Trimming removed 5 bases from V and 6 bases from J, with 23 bases in between. The germline V gene has CDR1 MDHEN and CDR2 SYDVKM. CDR3 sequence: CASSPQETGHSGNEQFF. CDR3 nucleotide sequence: TGTGCCAGCAGTCCCCAGGAGACAGGACACTCGGGCAATGAGCAGTTCTTC.

This chain connects TRBV2 to TRBJ1-5; 10 bases line up with TRBD1. V shed 5 bases, J shed 7 bases, and the junction held 11 bases outside the gene matches. The CDR3 totals 16 residues. Germline V lookup: CDR1 SNHLY, CDR2 FYNNEI. The CDR3 nucleotides read TGTGCCAGCAGTCTTCAACGACAGGGGGCTGGGCAGCCCCAGCATTTT. It is translated as CASSLQRQGAGQPQHF.

The V and J genes are TRBV7-9 and TRBJ1-3; possibly TRBD1 for D (6 bases). Germline V gives CDR1 SEHNR, CDR2 FQNEAQ (reference sequence). This CDR3 contains 15 residues. The ends were cut back, 7 bases at V and 8 bases at J, with 21 bases in the middle. DNA of the CDR3: TGTGCCAGCATCTATAAGGGGGGGATCGAAGACACCATATATTTT. This encodes CASIYKGGIEDTIYF.

The CDR3: CASSSRDRGFTEAFF. As DNA, the CDR3 is TGTGCCAGCAGTTCCCGGGACAGGGGGTTCACTGAAGCTTTCTTT. The gene calls are TRBV27 and TRBJ1-1, with 11 bases fitting TRBD1. Per the germline V gene, CDR1 is MNHEY and CDR2 is SMNVEV (reference sequence). Germline trimming cut 4 bases from V and 4 bases from J; bases unmatched to any gene: 5. This CDR3 has 15 residues.

This chain links TRBV6-1 with TRBJ1-2; the D is unclear. This CDR3 is built from 12 residues. Trimming pared 7 bases from V and 6 bases from J, leaving 12 bases between. Germline CDR1 and CDR2: MNHNS and SASEGT. This chain's CDR3 is CASNQDSDGYTF. CDR3 coding DNA: TGTGCCAGCAACCAGGACTCGGATGGCTACACCTTC.

V gene TRBV30 combines with J gene TRBJ1-2; no clear D. The ends were cut back, 3 bases at V and 5 bases at J, with 28 bases in the middle. This CDR3 has 18 residues. Germline V gene data show CDR1 as GTSNPN and CDR2 as SVGIG (reference sequence). The CDR3 reads CAWRLEGTTWYDGYGYTF. Here the CDR3 DNA reads TGTGCCTGGAGGTTGGAGGGAACTACCTGGTATGACGGTTATGGCTACACCTTC.

This clone has a handful of counts. Written as DNA, the CDR3 is TGCGCCAGCAGCCAACCCCCGACAGGGCTAAATTCACCCCTCCACTTT. Translating it yields CASSQPPTGLNSPLHF. V and J are TRBV4-1 and TRBJ1-6; 7 bases align to TRBD1. Germline assignment: CDR1 MGHRA and CDR2 YSYEKL. The CDR3 runs to 16 residues. Trimming took 2 bases from V and 7 from J; bases not matched to a gene: 8.

This chain links TRBV24-1 with TRBJ2-2; the D gene is possibly TRBD1 (6 bases). From germline, CDR1 is KGHDR and CDR2 SFDVKD. The CDR3 extends over 13 amino acids. V lost 9 bases to trimming and J lost 0 bases, with 7 bases between them. The CDR3 nucleotides read TGTGCCACCCGACAGGCGAACACCGGGGAGCTGTTTTTT. Its protein is CATRQANTGELFF.

The chain is built from TRBV2 and TRBJ2-7; D gene uncertain. Germline loops: CDR1 SNHLY, CDR2 FYNNEI. The CDR3 spans 12 residues. Trimming shortened V by 6 bases and J by 7 bases, and 13 bases separated the two germline ends. The DNA of the CDR3 is TGTGCCAGCAGACCCTCGGTCCGGGAGCAGTACTTC. Residues: CASRPSVREQYF.

This clone was seen just once. The rearrangement joins TRBV5-4 to TRBJ1-1, with 9 bases identical to TRBD1. This CDR3 spans 12 amino acids. Germline lookup yields CDR1 SGHNT and CDR2 YYREEE (reference sequence). V shed 4 bases, J shed 6 bases, and the junction held 1 base outside the gene matches. The CDR3 sequence: CASSRTGAEAFF. The CDR3 DNA follows: TGTGCCAGCAGCCGGACAGGGGCTGAAGCTTTCTTT.

The chain recombines TRBV2 with TRBJ2-1; 9 bases are shared with TRBD1. CDR1 and CDR2 from the germline V gene are SNHLY and FYNNEI. The CDR3 runs to 15 residues. The ends lost 6 bases at V and 5 bases at J; junction bases unmatched: 8. DNA of the CDR3: TGTGCCAGCAGAACCGACAGGGGGGCCCACAATGAGCAGTTCTTC. Its translation is CASRTDRGAHNEQFF.

On this clone itself: Different DNA sequences within this sample yield the same CDR3. J is TRBJ1-1 and V is TRBV5-1, with 8 bases that match TRBD1. V was clipped by 3 bases and J by 2 bases; unmatched bases: 3. This CDR3 has 14 residues. Per the germline V gene, CDR1 is SGHRS and CDR2 is YFSETQ. In nucleotides, the CDR3 is TGCGCCAGCAGCTCCGGACAGGGAAACACTGAAGCTTTCTTT. Amino acids: CASSSGQGNTEAFF. Filled out from reference TRBV5-1 and TRBJ1-1, the complete variable domain reads KAGVTQTPRYLIKTRGQQVTLSCSPISGHRSVSWYQQTPGQGLQFLFEYFSETQRNKGNFPGRFSGRQFSNSRSEMNVSTLELGDSALYLCASSSGQGNTEAFFGQGTRLTVV.